This T cell receptor beta chain was captured in a study of cytomegalovirus exposure and HLA in healthy donors. V lost 2 bases and J lost 0, with 18 bases in between. Per the germline V gene, CDR1 is SGHVS and CDR2 is FNYEAQ. The length of the CDR3 is 18 residues. The PCR employed 60 Vbeta primers together with 13 Jbeta primers. Sequencing was performed with immunoSEQ multiplex PCR; in TCRdb, only in-frame clones are kept and a portion is missing. The sample shows around 200,000 clones, about two thirds of them seen only once. Study-level findings and limits: It was reportedly the case that the classifier diagnosed cytomegalovirus status with high specificity and sensitivity. Segments of the TCR beta V type were, in most cases, productive about 87% or about 30% of the time in an earlier analysis.

Concerning this clone itself: Its antigen is currently unknown.

The sequence was obtained from a man in his forties in good health and CMV-seropositive. The chain links TRBV7-6 to TRBJ2-3; possible D gene TRBD1, 5 bases. The sequencing input was PBMCs. The CDR3 sequence is CASSLFSYSDTSTDTQYF. DNA of the CDR3: TGTGCCAGCAGCTTATTCAGTTATTCGGACACTAGCACAGATACGCAGTATTTT.